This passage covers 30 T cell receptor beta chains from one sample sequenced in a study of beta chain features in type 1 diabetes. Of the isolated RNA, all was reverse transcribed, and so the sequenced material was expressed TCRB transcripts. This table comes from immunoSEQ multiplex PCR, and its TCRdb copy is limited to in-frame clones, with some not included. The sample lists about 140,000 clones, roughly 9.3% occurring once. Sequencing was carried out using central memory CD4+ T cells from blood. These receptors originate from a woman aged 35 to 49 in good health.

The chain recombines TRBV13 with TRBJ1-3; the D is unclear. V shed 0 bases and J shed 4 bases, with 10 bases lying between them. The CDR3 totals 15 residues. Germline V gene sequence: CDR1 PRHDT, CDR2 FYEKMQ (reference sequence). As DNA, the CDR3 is TGTGCCAGCAGCTTAGGTTCCGGGTTAGGAAACACCATATATTTT. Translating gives CASSLGSGLGNTIYF. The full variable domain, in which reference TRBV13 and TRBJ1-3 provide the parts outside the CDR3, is AAGVIQSPRHLIKEKRETATLKCYPIPRHDTVYWYQQGPGQDPQFLISFYEKMQSDKGSIPDRFSAQQFSDYHSELNMSSLELGDSALYFCASSLGSGLGNTIYFGEGSWLTVV.

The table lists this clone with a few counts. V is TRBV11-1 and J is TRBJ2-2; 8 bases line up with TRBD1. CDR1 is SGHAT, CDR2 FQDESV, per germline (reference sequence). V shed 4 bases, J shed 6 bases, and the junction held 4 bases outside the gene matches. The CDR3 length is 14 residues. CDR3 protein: CASSSDRDAGELFF. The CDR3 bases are TGTGCCAGCAGCTCGGACAGGGATGCCGGGGAGCTGTTTTTT. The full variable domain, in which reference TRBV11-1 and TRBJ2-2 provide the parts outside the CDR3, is EAEVAQSPRYKITEKSQAVAFWCDPISGHATLYWYRQILGQGPELLVQFQDESVVDDSQLPKDRFSAERLKGVDSTLKIQPAELGDSAMYLCASSSDRDAGELFFGEGSRLTVL.

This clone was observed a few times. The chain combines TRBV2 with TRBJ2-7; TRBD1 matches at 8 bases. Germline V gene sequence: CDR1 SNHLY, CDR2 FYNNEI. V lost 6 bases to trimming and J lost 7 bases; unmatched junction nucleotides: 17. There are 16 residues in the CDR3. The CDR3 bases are TGTGCCAGCAGCGACCCTACGGGACAGGTCCTGCGGGAGCAGTACTTC. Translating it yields CASSDPTGQVLREQYF.

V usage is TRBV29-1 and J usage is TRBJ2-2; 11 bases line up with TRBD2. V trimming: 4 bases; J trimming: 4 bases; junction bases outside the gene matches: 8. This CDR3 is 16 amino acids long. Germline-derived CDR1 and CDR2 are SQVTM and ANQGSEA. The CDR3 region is CSVAALAGVTTGELFF. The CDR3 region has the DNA TGCAGCGTTGCCGCACTAGCGGGGGTTACCACCGGGGAGCTGTTTTTT.

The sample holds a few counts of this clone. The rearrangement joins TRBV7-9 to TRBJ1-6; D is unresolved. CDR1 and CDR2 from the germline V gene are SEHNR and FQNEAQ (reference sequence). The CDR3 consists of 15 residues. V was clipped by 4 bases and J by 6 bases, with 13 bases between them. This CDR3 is CASSSNLVVNSPLHF. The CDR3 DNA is TGTGCCAGCAGCTCAAACTTAGTCGTTAATTCACCCCTCCACTTT.

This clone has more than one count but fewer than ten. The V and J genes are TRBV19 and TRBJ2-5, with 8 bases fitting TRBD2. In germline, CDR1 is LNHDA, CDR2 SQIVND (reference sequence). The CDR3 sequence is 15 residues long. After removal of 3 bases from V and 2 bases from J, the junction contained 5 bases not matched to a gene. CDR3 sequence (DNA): TGTGCCAGTAGTATGAGACTAGCGAGTCAAGAGACCCAGTACTTC. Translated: CASSMRLASQETQYF.

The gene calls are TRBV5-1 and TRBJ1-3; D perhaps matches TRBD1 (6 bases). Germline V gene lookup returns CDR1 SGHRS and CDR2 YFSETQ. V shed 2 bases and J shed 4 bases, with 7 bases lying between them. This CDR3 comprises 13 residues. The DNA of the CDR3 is TGCGCCAGCAGCTTCACAGGGGGAAACACCATATATTTT. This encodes CASSFTGGNTIYF.

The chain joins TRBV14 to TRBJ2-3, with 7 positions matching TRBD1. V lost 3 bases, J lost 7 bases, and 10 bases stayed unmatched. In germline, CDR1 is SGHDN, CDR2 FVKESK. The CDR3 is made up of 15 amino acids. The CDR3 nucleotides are TGTGCCAGCAGCCACCGACCCGGGACAGAGAATACGCAGTATTTT. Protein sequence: CASSHRPGTENTQYF.

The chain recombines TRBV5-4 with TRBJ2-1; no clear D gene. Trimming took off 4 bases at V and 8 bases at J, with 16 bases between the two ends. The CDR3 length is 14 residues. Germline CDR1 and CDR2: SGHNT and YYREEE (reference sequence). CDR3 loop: CASSQPGPQHEQFF. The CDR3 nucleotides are TGTGCCAGCAGCCAACCAGGCCCCCAGCATGAGCAGTTCTTC.

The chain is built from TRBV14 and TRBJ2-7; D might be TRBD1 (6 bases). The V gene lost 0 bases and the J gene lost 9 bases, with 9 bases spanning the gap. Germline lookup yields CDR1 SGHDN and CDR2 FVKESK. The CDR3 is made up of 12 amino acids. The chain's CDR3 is CASSQDSRGQYF. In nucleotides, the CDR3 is TGTGCCAGCAGCCAAGATAGCAGGGGGCAGTACTTC.

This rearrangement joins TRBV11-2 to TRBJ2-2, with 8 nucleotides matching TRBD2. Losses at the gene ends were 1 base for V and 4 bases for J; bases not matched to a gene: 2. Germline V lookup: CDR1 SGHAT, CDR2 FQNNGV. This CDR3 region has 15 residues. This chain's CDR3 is CASSLAGGPTGELFF. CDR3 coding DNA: TGTGCCAGCAGCTTAGCGGGGGGGCCCACCGGGGAGCTGTTTTTT.

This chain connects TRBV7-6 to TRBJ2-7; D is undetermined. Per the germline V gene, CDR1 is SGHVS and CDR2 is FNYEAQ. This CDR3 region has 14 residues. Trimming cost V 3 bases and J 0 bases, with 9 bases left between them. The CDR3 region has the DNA TGTGCCAGCAGCTTCGACCCTAGCTCCTACGAGCAGTACTTC. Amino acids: CASSFDPSSYEQYF.

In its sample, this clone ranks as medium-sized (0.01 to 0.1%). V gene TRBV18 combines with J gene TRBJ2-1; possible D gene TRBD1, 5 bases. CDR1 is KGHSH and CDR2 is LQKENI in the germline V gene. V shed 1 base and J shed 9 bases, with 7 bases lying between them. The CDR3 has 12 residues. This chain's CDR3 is CASSPQGLEQFF. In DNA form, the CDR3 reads TGTGCCAGCTCACCACAGGGGCTTGAGCAGTTCTTC.

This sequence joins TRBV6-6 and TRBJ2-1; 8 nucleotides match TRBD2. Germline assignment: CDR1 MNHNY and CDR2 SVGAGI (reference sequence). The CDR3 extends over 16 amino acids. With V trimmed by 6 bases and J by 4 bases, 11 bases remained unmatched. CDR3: CASREALAGHYNEQFF. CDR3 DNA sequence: TGTGCCAGCAGGGAGGCCCTAGCGGGCCATTACAATGAGCAGTTCTTC.

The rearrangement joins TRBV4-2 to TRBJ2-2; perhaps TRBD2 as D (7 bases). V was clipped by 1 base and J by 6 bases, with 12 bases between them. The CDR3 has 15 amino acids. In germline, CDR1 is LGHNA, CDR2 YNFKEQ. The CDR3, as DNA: TGTGCCAGCAGCCAAGTGGGGGGGGCCTCCGGGGAGCTGTTTTTT. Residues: CASSQVGGASGELFF.

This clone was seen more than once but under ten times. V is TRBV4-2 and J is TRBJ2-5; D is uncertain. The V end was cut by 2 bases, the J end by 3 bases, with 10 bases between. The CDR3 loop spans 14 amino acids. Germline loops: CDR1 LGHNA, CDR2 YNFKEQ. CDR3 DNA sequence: TGTGCCAGCAGCCAAAGCGCGGTAAAAGAGACCCAGTACTTC. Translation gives CASSQSAVKETQYF.

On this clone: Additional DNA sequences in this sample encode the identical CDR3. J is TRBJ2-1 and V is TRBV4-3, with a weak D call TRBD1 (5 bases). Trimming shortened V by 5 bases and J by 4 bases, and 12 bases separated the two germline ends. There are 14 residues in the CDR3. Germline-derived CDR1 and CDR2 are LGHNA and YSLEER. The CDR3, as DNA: TGCGCCAGCAGCTCCCAGGGCCCTTACAATGAGCAGTTCTTC. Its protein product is CASSSQGPYNEQFF.

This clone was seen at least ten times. The CDR3 coding sequence is TGCAGCGCTACCCCGGGGGAGACCCAGTACTTC. Translation gives CSATPGETQYF. The chain uses TRBV29-1 and TRBJ2-5, with D maybe TRBD2 (5 bases). The CDR3 contains 11 residues. V dropped 7 bases and J dropped 5 bases, with 11 bases sitting between them. In germline, CDR1 is SQVTM, CDR2 ANQGSEA.

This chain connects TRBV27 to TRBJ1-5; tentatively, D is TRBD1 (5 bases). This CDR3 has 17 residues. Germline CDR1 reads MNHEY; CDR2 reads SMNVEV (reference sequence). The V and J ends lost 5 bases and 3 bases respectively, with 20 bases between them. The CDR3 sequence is CASSTLTGGGFNQPQHF. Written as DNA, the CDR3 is TGTGCCAGCAGTACCCTCACCGGGGGGGGATTCAATCAGCCCCAGCATTTT.

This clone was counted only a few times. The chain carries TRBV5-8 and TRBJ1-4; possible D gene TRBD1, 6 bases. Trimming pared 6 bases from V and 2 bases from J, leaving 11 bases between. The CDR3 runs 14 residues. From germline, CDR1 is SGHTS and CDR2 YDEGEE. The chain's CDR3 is CASNRQGTNEKLFF. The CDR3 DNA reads TGTGCCAGCAACAGGCAGGGGACTAATGAAAAACTGTTTTTT. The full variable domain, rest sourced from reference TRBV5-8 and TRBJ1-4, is EAGVTQSPTHLIKTRGQQATLRCSPISGHTSVYWYQQALGLGLQFLLWYDEGEERNRGNFPPRFSGRQFPNYSSELNVNALELEDSALYLCASNRQGTNEKLFFGSGTQLSVL.

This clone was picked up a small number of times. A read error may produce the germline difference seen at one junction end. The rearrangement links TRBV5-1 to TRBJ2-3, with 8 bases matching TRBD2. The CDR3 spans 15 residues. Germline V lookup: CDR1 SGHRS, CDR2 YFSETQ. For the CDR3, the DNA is TGTGCCAGCAGCTTCGGGGGGGGCGCCGCAGATACGCAGTATTTT. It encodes CASSFGGGAADTQYF.

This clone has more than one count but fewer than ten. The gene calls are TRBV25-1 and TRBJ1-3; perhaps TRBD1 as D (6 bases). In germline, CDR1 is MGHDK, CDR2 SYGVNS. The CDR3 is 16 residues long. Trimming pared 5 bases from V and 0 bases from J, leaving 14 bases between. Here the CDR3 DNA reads TGTGCCAGCAGTTTTCCCTCAGGGGACTCTGGAAACACCATATATTTT. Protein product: CASSFPSGDSGNTIYF.

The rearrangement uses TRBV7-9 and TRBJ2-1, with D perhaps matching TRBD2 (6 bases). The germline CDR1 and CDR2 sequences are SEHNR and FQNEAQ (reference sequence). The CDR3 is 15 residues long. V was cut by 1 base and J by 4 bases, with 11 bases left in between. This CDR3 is CASSLGRGEYNEQFF. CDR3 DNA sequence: TGTGCCAGCAGCTTAGGGCGGGGCGAGTACAATGAGCAGTTCTTC.

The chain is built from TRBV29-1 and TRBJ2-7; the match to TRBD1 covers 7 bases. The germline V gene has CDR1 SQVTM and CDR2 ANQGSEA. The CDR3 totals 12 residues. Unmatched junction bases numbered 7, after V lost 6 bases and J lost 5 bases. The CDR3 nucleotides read TGCAGCGTGGACAGACAGGGCCACGAGCAGTACTTC. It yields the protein CSVDRQGHEQYF.

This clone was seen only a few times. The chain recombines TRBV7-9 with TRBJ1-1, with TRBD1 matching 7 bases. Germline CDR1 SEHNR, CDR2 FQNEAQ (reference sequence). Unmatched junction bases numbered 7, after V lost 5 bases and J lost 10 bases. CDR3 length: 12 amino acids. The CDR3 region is CASSPNRGRAFF. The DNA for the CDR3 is TGTGCCAGCAGCCCTAACAGGGGAAGAGCTTTCTTT.

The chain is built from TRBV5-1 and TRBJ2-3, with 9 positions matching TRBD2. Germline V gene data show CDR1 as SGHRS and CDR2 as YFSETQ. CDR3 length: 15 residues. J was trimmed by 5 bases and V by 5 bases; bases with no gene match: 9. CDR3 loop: CASRETSGSGDTQYF. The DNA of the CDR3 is TGCGCCAGCAGAGAGACTAGCGGCTCCGGAGATACGCAGTATTTT.

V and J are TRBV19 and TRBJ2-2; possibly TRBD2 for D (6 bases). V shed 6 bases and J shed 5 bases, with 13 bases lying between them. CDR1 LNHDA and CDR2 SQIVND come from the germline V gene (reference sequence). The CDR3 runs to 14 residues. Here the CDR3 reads CASRGYRGTGELFF. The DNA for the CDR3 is TGTGCCAGTAGGGGCTACCGGGGGACCGGGGAGCTGTTTTTT. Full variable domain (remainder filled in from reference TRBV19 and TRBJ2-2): DGGITQSPKYLFRKEGQNVTLSCEQNLNHDAMYWYRQDPGQGLRLIYYSQIVNDFQKGDIAEGYSVSREKKESFPLTVTSAQKNPTAFYLCASRGYRGTGELFFGEGSRLTVL.

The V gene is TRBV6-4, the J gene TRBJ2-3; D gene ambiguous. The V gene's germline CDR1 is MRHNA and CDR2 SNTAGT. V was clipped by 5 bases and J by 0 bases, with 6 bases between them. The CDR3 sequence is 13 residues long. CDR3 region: CASSRTSTDTQYF. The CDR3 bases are TGTGCCAGCAGTCGAACTAGCACAGATACGCAGTATTTT.

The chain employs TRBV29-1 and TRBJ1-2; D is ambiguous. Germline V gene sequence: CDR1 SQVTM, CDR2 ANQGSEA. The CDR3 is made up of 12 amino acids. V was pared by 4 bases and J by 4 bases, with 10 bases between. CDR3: CSVGAGLYGYTF. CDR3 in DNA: TGCAGCGTTGGGGCAGGACTCTATGGCTACACCTTC.

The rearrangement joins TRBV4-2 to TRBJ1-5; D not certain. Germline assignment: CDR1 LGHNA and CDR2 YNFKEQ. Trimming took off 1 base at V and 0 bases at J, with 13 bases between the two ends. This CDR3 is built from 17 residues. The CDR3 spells CASSQADKRYSNQPQHF. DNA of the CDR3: TGTGCCAGCAGCCAAGCTGACAAGAGATATAGCAATCAGCCCCAGCATTTT.